Below, 9 T cell receptor beta chains from the same sample are listed, as sequenced in a study of radiotherapy plus CTLA-4 blockade in lung cancer. The method was immunoSEQ multiplex PCR; TCRdb's version includes in-frame clones alone and lacks a portion of them. The sample holds about 68,000 clones, around 80% seen once. The sample here was peripheral blood, taken from a patient treated with radiotherapy plus ipilimumab. These receptors were obtained from a human donor with non-small cell lung cancer who had a complete response to radiotherapy plus ipilimumab.

The chain couples TRBV5-5 to TRBJ2-2; 8 nucleotides line up with TRBD1. The CDR3 length is 17 residues. Per the germline V gene, CDR1 is SGHKS and CDR2 is YYEKEE (reference sequence). Germline trimming cut 4 bases from V and 3 bases from J; bases unmatched to any gene: 11. This chain's CDR3 is CASSVEPGTGYTGELFF. The DNA for the CDR3 is TGTGCCAGCAGCGTGGAACCCGGGACAGGCTACACCGGGGAGCTGTTTTTT.

J is TRBJ2-6 and V is TRBV11-3; 10 bases fit TRBD1. CDR1 and CDR2 (germline): SGHNT, YENEEA. Trimming removed 0 bases from V and 3 bases from J; junction bases left unmatched: 2. The CDR3 contains 17 residues. CDR3 region: CASSLETGGFGANVLTF. The DNA of the CDR3 is TGTGCCAGCAGCTTAGAGACAGGGGGCTTTGGGGCCAACGTCCTGACTTTC. Looking up the rest from reference TRBV11-3 and TRBJ2-6 gives the full variable domain: EAGVVQSPRYKIIEKKQPVAFWCNPISGHNTLYWYLQNLGQGPELLIRYENEEAVDDSQLPKDRFSAERLKGVDSTLKIQPAELGDSAVYLCASSLETGGFGANVLTFGAGSRLTVL.

V is TRBV5-1 and J is TRBJ1-1, with a tentative D call TRBD1 (6 bases). Germline V gives CDR1 SGHRS, CDR2 YFSETQ. This CDR3 has 14 residues. V lost 1 base to trimming and J lost 3 bases, with 10 bases between them. CDR3 sequence: CASSLTTGYTEAFF. Here the CDR3 DNA reads TGCGCCAGCAGCTTGACAACAGGGTACACTGAAGCTTTCTTT.

V and J are TRBV2 and TRBJ2-3, with D maybe TRBD2 (6 bases). V was clipped by 3 bases and J by 5 bases, with 12 bases between them. Germline-derived CDR1 and CDR2 are SNHLY and FYNNEI. This CDR3 has 14 residues. The CDR3 loop reads CASSEFAEGDTQYF. DNA of the CDR3: TGTGCCAGCAGTGAGTTCGCGGAGGGAGATACGCAGTATTTT.

The chain uses TRBV11-3 and TRBJ2-1, with TRBD1 identical over 8 bases. Trimming took 8 bases from V and 1 from J; bases not matched to a gene: 1. The CDR3 totals 13 residues. The V gene's germline CDR1 is SGHNT and CDR2 YENEEA. CDR3 region: CASGQGSYNEQFF. The CDR3 DNA sequence: TGTGCCAGCGGACAGGGATCCTACAATGAGCAGTTCTTC.

The chain combines TRBV5-1 with TRBJ1-3; no firm D call. V shed 0 bases and J shed 0 bases, with 10 bases lying between them. The CDR3 length is 16 residues. Germline-derived CDR1 and CDR2 are SGHRS and YFSETQ. CDR3 DNA sequence: TGCGCCAGCAGCTTGGCCGGTACAACCTCTGGAAACACCATATATTTT. Translated, it gives CASSLAGTTSGNTIYF.

CDR3 sequence: CASSRDPRSTGELFF. The CDR3 DNA follows: TGTGCCAGCAGCCGGGACCCCCGGAGCACCGGGGAGCTGTTTTTT. The genes are TRBV7-9 and TRBJ2-2, with D perhaps TRBD1 or TRBD2 (5 bases each). Germline CDR1 reads SEHNR; CDR2 reads FQNEAQ (reference sequence). V was cut by 5 bases and J by 4 bases, with 14 bases left in between. The length of the CDR3 is 15 residues.

This clone was recorded a few times. The chain couples TRBV18 to TRBJ2-6; 9 nucleotides line up with TRBD1. V was clipped by 3 bases and J by 2 bases; unmatched bases: 8. From germline, CDR1 is KGHSH and CDR2 LQKENI. The CDR3 has 18 residues. The CDR3 DNA reads TGTGCCAGCTCACCCAGGCTACAGGGGGCGGCTGGGGCCAACGTCCTGACTTTC. Translation: CASSPRLQGAAGANVLTF.

This clone has only one observation. This rearrangement joins TRBV18 to TRBJ1-5; D remains ambiguous. CDR3 length equals 13 residues. The V gene lost 6 bases and the J gene lost 5 bases, with 11 bases spanning the gap. CDR1 is KGHSH, CDR2 LQKENI, per germline. The CDR3: CASSNSKDQPQHF. The DNA of the CDR3 is TGTGCCAGCTCCAATTCTAAGGATCAGCCCCAGCATTTT.